Listed below are T cell receptor beta chains from one sample, sequenced in a study of cytomegalovirus exposure and HLA in healthy donors. Method: immunoSEQ multiplex PCR; TCRdb's copy keeps in-frame clones and lacks some. The sample gives under 250,000 clones, 80% to 85% of which show up once; roughly 0.71% is in the top ten. The sample comprised PBMCs. These receptors all stem from a boy aged 2-15 years in good health and CMV-seronegative. Both conserved end residues are part of each CDR3. Fields, in order: J gene, D gene, V gene, CDR3 DNA, CDR3 protein. The D gene is left open where the match is weak.

j_call: TRBJ1-2
d_call: .
v_call: TRBV4-2
cdr3_nt: TGTGCCAGCAGCGCAGGGTTAGGGGACTATGGCTACACCTTC
cdr3_aa: CASSAGLGDYGYTF

j_call: TRBJ2-3
d_call: .
v_call: TRBV7-3
cdr3_nt: TGTGCCAGCAGCTTATTCTCTCGCGGGGAAGAGGCAGATACGCAGTATTTT
cdr3_aa: CASSLFSRGEEADTQYF

j_call: TRBJ1-3
d_call: .
v_call: TRBV9
cdr3_nt: TGTGCCAGCAGCGTAGAGACAACGGCTGGAAACACCATATATTTT
cdr3_aa: CASSVETTAGNTIYF

j_call: TRBJ1-6
d_call: .
v_call: TRBV5-3
cdr3_nt: TGTGCCAGAAGCTTCGACAGTCGAGTGGATAATTCACCCCTCCACTTT
cdr3_aa: CARSFDSRVDNSPLHF

j_call: TRBJ2-7
d_call: .
v_call: TRBV15
cdr3_nt: TGTGCCACCAGCAGAAACGAGGGAGGATACGAGCAGTACTTC
cdr3_aa: CATSRNEGGYEQYF

j_call: TRBJ2-1
d_call: .
v_call: TRBV5-4
cdr3_nt: TGTGCCAGCAGTTTCACAACCCAGGGTAATGAGCAGTTCTTC
cdr3_aa: CASSFTTQGNEQFF

j_call: TRBJ2-5
d_call: TRBD2
v_call: TRBV5-6
cdr3_nt: TGTGCCAGCAGCTTGGGGGGACTAGCGGGATACCCCCAAGAGACCCAGTACTTC
cdr3_aa: CASSLGGLAGYPQETQYF

j_call: TRBJ1-2
d_call: TRBD1
v_call: TRBV19
cdr3_nt: TGTGCCAGTAGTACCCGGGACAGATATGGCTACACCTTC
cdr3_aa: CASSTRDRYGYTF

j_call: TRBJ1-2
d_call: .
v_call: TRBV29-1
cdr3_nt: TGCAGCGTTGAAACGCCAGGGGATGGCTACACCTTC
cdr3_aa: CSVETPGDGYTF

j_call: TRBJ2-7
d_call: TRBD2
v_call: TRBV13
cdr3_nt: TGTGCCAGCAGCTTAGGACTAGCGGGGGGGCCCGAGCTCGAGCAGTACTTC
cdr3_aa: CASSLGLAGGPELEQYF

j_call: TRBJ2-7
d_call: .
v_call: TRBV11-1
cdr3_nt: TGTGCCAGCAGCCCAGGGTGGGAGCAGTACTTC
cdr3_aa: CASSPGWEQYF

j_call: TRBJ1-5
d_call: .
v_call: TRBV15
cdr3_nt: TGTGCCACCAGCAGAGTGGGCAGGGGTAGCAATCAGCCCCAGCATTTT
cdr3_aa: CATSRVGRGSNQPQHF

j_call: TRBJ1-3
d_call: .
v_call: TRBV29-1
cdr3_nt: TGCAGCGTTGATGGACTCATGGGTGGAAACACCATATATTTT
cdr3_aa: CSVDGLMGGNTIYF

j_call: TRBJ1-3
d_call: .
v_call: TRBV30
cdr3_nt: TGTGCCTGCTGCCCAGGGTCGGGAAACACCATATATTTT
cdr3_aa: CACCPGSGNTIYF